This T cell receptor (beta chain) was identified in a study of T-cell memory formation after mild COVID-19. Worth noting for this clonotype: Its matching antigen is unknown.

Broader study findings: Contracting CD4+ clones were located mainly in CM and EM, and CD8+ clones in EMRA. There were some responding clones in pre-infection memory, which suggested that cross-reactive memory had joined. Confirmation was lacking for SARS-CoV-2 specificity of second-wave clones that peaked on day 37.

Germline V CDR1 and CDR2: SGHTA, FQGNSA. The CDR3 consists of 13 residues. Trimming took 8 bases from V and 6 from J, leaving 14 bases between them. Amplification by 5'RACE using constant-segment primers produced TCR alpha and TCR beta cDNA libraries that carried sample barcodes and UMIs. MiXCR, run by TCRdb on the 5' RACE reads, gives a single entry per CDR3 protein. The repertoire includes approximately 570,000 distinct CDR3 sequences, more than 15% of them detected once, and around 13% sits in the top ten. Material for sequencing was PBMCs or a T cell subset sorted from them (not recorded which). The sequence derives from an adult woman who had mild COVID-19 (a few samples of this study predate the infection). Cell type and time point are not known. The chain couples TRBV7-2 to TRBJ2-1; the D gene could be TRBD1 or TRBD2 (6 bases each). The CDR3 loop reads CASSFEGGNEQFF. The CDR3 DNA reads TGTGCCAGCTCGTTCGAGGGGGGCAATGAGCAGTTCTTC.